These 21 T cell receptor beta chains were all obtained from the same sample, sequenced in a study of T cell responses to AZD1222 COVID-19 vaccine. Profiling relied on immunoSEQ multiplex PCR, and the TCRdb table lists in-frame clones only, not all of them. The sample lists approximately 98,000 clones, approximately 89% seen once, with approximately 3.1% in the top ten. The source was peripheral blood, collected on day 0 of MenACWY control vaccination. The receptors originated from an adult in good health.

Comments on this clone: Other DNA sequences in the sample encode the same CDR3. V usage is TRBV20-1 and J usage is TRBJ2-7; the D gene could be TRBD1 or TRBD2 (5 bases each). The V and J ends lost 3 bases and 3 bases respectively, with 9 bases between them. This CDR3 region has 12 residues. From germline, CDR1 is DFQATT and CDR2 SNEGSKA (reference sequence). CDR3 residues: CSASAGSYEQYF. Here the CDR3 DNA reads TGCAGTGCTAGTGCAGGGAGCTACGAGCAGTACTTC.

CDR3 protein: CASSYTERAEAFF. In DNA, the CDR3 is TGTGCCAGCAGTTACACCGAGCGGGCTGAAGCTTTCTTT. The chain employs TRBV6-5 and TRBJ1-1; D not certain. From germline, CDR1 is MNHEY and CDR2 SVGAGI. This CDR3 spans 13 amino acids. V lost 2 bases, J lost 6 bases, and 10 bases lay in between.

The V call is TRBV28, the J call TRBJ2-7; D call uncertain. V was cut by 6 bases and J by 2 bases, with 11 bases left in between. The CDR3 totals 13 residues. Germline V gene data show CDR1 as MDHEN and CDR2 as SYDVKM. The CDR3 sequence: CASSPYGTYEQYF. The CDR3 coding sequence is TGTGCCAGCAGCCCGTACGGTACCTACGAGCAGTACTTC.

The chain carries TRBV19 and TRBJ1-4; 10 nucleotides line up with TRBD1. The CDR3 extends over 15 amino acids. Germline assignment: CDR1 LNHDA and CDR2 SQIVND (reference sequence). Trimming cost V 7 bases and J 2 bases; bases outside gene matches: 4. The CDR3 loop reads CASTAGQGTNEKLFF. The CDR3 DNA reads TGTGCCAGTACCGCGGGACAGGGGACTAATGAAAAACTGTTTTTT.

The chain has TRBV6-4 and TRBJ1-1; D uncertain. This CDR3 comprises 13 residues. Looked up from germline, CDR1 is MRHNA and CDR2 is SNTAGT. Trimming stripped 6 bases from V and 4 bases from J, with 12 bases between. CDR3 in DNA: TGTGCCAGCAGCGCCCGTCGGGGCACTGAAGCTTTCTTT. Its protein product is CASSARRGTEAFF.

The CDR3 region has the DNA TGTGCCAGTAGGGGAAGGTCCCTGAACACTGAAGCTTTCTTT. Translating gives CASRGRSLNTEAFF. The chain couples TRBV19 to TRBJ1-1; the D is unclear. Trimming stripped 6 bases from V and 0 bases from J, with 11 bases between. CDR1 is LNHDA and CDR2 is SQIVND in the germline V gene (reference sequence). The CDR3 sequence is 14 residues long.

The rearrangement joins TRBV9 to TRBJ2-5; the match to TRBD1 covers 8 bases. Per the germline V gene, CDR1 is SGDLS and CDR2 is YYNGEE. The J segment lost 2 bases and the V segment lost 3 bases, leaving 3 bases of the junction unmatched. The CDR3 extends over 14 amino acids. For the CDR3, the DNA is TGTGCCAGCAGCGGGACAGGGATTCAAGAGACCCAGTACTTC. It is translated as CASSGTGIQETQYF.

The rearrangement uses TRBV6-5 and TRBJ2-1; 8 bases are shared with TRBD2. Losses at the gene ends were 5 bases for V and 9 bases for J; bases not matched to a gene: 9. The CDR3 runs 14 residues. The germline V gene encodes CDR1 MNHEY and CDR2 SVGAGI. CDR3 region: CASSLAGALSEQFF. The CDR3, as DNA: TGTGCCAGCAGTCTAGCGGGTGCCTTGAGTGAGCAGTTCTTC.

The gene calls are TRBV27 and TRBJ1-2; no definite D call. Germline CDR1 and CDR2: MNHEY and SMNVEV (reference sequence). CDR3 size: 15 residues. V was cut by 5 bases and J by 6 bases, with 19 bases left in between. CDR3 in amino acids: CASSPYGAEGNGYTF. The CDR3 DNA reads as TGTGCCAGCAGTCCTTATGGCGCGGAGGGTAATGGCTACACCTTC.

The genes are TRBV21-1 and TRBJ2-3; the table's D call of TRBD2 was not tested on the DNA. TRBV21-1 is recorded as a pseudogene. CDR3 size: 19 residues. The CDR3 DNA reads TGTGCCAGCAGCAAAGAGCAAGTCGAGTCCGGCGGGGGGACAGATACGCAGTATTTT. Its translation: CASSKEQVESGGGTDTQYF.

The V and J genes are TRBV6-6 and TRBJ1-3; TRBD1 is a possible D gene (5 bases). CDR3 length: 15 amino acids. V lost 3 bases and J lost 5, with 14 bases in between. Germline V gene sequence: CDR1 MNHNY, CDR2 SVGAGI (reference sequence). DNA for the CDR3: TGTGCCAGCAGTTATTCGGGGGGAAACAGAAACACCATATATTTT. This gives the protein CASSYSGGNRNTIYF.

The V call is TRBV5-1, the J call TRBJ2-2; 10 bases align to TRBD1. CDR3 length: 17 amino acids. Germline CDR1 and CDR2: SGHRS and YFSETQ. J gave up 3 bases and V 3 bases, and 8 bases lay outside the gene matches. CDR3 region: CASSWAGTGAYTGELFF. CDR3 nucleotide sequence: TGCGCCAGCAGCTGGGCCGGGACAGGGGCCTACACCGGGGAGCTGTTTTTT. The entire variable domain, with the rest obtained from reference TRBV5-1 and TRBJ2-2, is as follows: KAGVTQTPRYLIKTRGQQVTLSCSPISGHRSVSWYQQTPGQGLQFLFEYFSETQRNKGNFPGRFSGRQFSNSRSEMNVSTLELGDSALYLCASSWAGTGAYTGELFFGEGSRLTVL.

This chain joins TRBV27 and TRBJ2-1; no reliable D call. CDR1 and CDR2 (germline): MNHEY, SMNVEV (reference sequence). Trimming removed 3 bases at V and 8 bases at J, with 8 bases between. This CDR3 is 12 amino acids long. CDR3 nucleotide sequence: TGTGCCAGCAGTTTCGGGCAGGATGAGCAGTTCTTC. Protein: CASSFGQDEQFF.

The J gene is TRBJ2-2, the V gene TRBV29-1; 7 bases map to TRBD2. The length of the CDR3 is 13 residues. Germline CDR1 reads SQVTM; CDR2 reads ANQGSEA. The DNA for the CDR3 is TGCAGTGGTTGGGGGGGGAACACCGGGGAGCTGTTTTTT. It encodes CSGWGGNTGELFF.

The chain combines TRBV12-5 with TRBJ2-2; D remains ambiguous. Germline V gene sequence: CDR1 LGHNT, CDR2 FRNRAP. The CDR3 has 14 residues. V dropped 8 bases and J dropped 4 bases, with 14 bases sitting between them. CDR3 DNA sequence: TGTGCTAGTTCTAAGCCGCCTGCCACCGGGGAGCTGTTTTTT. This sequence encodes CASSKPPATGELFF.

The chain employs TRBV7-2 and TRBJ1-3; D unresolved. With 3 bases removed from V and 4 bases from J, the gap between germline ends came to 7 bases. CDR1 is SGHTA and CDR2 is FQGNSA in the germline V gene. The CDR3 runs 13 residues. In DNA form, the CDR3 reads TGTGCCAGCAGCTTCACAGCCGGAAACACCATATATTTT. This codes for CASSFTAGNTIYF.

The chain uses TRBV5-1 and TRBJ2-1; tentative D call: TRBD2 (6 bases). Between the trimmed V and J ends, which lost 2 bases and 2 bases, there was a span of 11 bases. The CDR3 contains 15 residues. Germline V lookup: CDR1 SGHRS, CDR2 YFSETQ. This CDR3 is CASSFGEAPYNEQFF. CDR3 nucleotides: TGCGCCAGCAGCTTCGGGGAGGCACCCTACAATGAGCAGTTCTTC.

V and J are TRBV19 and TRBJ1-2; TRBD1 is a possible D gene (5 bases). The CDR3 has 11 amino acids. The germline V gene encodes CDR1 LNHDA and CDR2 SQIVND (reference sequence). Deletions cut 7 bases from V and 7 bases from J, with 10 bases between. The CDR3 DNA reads TGTGCCAGTACGGCGGGGGGTGGCTACACCTTC. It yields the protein CASTAGGGYTF.

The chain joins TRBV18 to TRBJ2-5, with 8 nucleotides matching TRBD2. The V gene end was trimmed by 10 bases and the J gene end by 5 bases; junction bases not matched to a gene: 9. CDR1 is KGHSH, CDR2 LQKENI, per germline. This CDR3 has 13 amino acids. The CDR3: CATQRGGLETQYF. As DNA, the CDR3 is TGTGCCACCCAACGGGGGGGCTTGGAGACCCAGTACTTC.

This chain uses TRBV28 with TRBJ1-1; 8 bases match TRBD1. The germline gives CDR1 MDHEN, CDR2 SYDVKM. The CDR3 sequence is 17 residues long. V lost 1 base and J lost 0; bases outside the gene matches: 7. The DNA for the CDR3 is TGTGCCAGCAGTTTATCGGACAGGGAGGAGTTGAACACTGAAGCTTTCTTT. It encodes CASSLSDREELNTEAFF. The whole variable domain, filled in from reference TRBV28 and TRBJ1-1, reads DVKVTQSSRYLVKRTGEKVFLECVQDMDHENMFWYRQDPGLGLRLIYFSYDVKMKEKGDIPEGYSVSREKKERFSLILESASTNQTSMYLCASSLSDREELNTEAFFGQGTRLTVV.

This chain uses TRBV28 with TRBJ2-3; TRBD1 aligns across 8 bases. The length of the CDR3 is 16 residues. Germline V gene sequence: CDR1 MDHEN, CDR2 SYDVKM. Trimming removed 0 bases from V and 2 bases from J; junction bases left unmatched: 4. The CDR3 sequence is CASSLWAGGPTDTQYF. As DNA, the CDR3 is TGTGCCAGCAGTTTATGGGCAGGGGGCCCCACAGATACGCAGTATTTT.